The clone carrying this TCR beta chain turned up a few times. Its antigen is unidentified. This record comes from a study of regulatory T cells in long-lasting Graves disease. Broader study findings: TCR diversity in persistent Graves' patients was below that of newly diagnosed ones.

Construction of the TCR beta libraries employed iRepertoire HTBI primers in conjunction with Arm-PCR of CDR3 regions. From the multiplex PCR reads, TCRdb called clonotypes with MiXCR, one entry per CDR3 protein. The sample holds some 450,000 distinct CDR3 sequences, about a sixth seen once. Time point noted: newly diagnosed GD, antithyroid drugs for less than 3 months. With RNA extracted from PBMCs as input, the TCR library was made. This sample was shared with a second study, whose subject was T cells in Graves' hyperthyroidism and ophthalmopathy.

Material: peripheral blood mononuclear cells (PBMCs), obtained at new diagnosis, from a patient treated with antithyroid drugs. The receptor was derived from a woman aged 25 to 45 with Graves disease.

CDR3 region: CASLGASGTPGVHEQFF. The CDR3 nucleotides read TGTGCCAGCCTTGGGGCTAGCGGGACCCCTGGCGTCCATGAGCAGTTCTTC. The chain joins TRBV6-1 to TRBJ2-1, with 9 nucleotides matching TRBD2. This CDR3 region has 17 residues. The V segment lost 8 bases and the J segment 8 bases; nucleotides outside the gene matches: 19. Germline V gene sequence: CDR1 MNHNS, CDR2 SASEGT.